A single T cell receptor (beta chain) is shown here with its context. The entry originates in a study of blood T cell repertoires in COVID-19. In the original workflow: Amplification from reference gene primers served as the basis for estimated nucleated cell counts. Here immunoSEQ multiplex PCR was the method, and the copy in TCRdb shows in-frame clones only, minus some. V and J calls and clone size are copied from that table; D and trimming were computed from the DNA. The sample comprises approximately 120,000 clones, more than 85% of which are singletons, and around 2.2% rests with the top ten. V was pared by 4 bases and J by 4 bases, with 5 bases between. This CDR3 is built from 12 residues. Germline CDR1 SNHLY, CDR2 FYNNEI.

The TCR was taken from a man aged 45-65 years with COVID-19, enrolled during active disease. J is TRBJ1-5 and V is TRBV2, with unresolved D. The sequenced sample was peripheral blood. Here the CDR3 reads CASSGRNQPQHF. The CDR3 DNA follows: TGTGCCAGCAGTGGGAGAAATCAGCCCCAGCATTTT. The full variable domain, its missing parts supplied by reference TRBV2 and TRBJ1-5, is EPEVTQTPSHQVTQMGQEVILRCVPISNHLYFYWYRQILGQKVEFLVSFYNNEISEKSEIFDDQFSVERPDGSNFTLKIRSTKLEDSAMYFCASSGRNQPQHFGDGTRLSIL.